These 20 T cell receptor beta chains came from one sample sequenced in a study of shared clonotypes between healthy human individuals. Libraries were prepared by immunoSEQ multiplex PCR; TCRdb keeps only in-frame clonotypes and omits some of them. The profile shows over a million clones, under 80% of them singletons. The sequencing sample was made of memory CD4+ T cells sorted from blood. Described subset: CD45RA-negative fraction. The receptor source for this set is a young man in good health.

The count of this clone is one. The chain carries TRBV19 and TRBJ2-6; D may be TRBD1 (6 bases). Trimming cost V 11 bases and J 3 bases, with 20 bases left between them. CDR1 and CDR2 from the germline V gene are LNHDA and SQIVND (reference sequence). The CDR3 consists of 16 residues. CDR3 residues: CAAEGGALGGANVLTF. In nucleotides, the CDR3 is TGTGCCGCAGAAGGGGGAGCTTTGGGTGGGGCCAACGTCCTGACTTTC.

This chain joins TRBV5-5 and TRBJ2-2; D is undetermined. There are 15 residues in the CDR3. V was clipped by 6 bases and J by 3 bases, with 15 bases between them. Per germline, CDR1 SGHKS and CDR2 YYEKEE (reference sequence). CDR3 loop: CASTPSSRDTGELFF. The CDR3, as DNA: TGTGCCAGCACCCCGAGTTCCCGGGACACCGGGGAGCTGTTTTTT.

V is TRBV29-1 and J is TRBJ2-1; D gene uncertain. The V end was cut by 4 bases, the J end by 8 bases, with 9 bases between. In germline, CDR1 is SQVTM, CDR2 ANQGSEA. This CDR3 spans 11 amino acids. The DNA for the CDR3 is TGCAGCGTTGTCTACCGGGATGAGCAGTTCTTC. It translates to CSVVYRDEQFF.

The chain recombines TRBV18 with TRBJ1-1; a weak D match, TRBD1 (5 bases). The CDR3 runs 15 residues. Germline-derived CDR1 and CDR2 are KGHSH and LQKENI. V was pared by 3 bases and J by 1 base, with 12 bases between. Here the CDR3 reads CASSPFVGGNTEAFF. In DNA form, the CDR3 reads TGTGCCAGCTCACCGTTCGTCGGGGGGAACACTGAAGCTTTCTTT.

CDR3 amino acids: CASGTGTSPLHF. The CDR3 region has the DNA TGTGCCAGCGGGACAGGGACTTCACCCCTCCACTTT. The V gene is TRBV6-1, the J gene TRBJ1-6, with TRBD1 identical over 9 bases. The CDR3 has 12 amino acids. The germline gives CDR1 MNHNS, CDR2 SASEGT. The V segment lost 8 bases and the J segment 9 bases; nucleotides outside the gene matches: 2.

The chain is built from TRBV19 and TRBJ1-1; D not resolved. This CDR3 comprises 13 residues. Deletions cut 5 bases from V and 1 base from J, with 8 bases between. The germline V gene encodes CDR1 LNHDA and CDR2 SQIVND (reference sequence). CDR3 in amino acids: CASSAQRNTEAFF. In DNA, the CDR3 is TGTGCCAGTAGTGCACAGAGGAACACTGAAGCTTTCTTT.

The rearrangement links TRBV7-2 to TRBJ1-4; D unclear. V lost 5 bases to trimming and J lost 10 bases, with 14 bases between them. Per the germline V gene, CDR1 is SGHTA and CDR2 is FQGNSA. The CDR3 has 13 amino acids. The CDR3 region is CASSASSDRKLFF. As DNA, the CDR3 is TGTGCCAGCAGCGCCAGCTCGGACCGAAAACTGTTTTTT.

The chain recombines TRBV5-4 with TRBJ1-2, with 8 bases that match TRBD1. Germline V CDR1 and CDR2: SGHNT, YYREEE (reference sequence). V was pared by 1 base and J by 5 bases, with 7 bases of the junction left unmatched. The CDR3 totals 15 residues. The CDR3 sequence is CASSLTGQVGYGYTF. The CDR3 region has the DNA TGTGCCAGCAGCTTGACGGGACAGGTCGGATATGGCTACACCTTC.

The V gene is TRBV4-1, the J gene TRBJ2-3; D unresolved. In germline, CDR1 is MGHRA, CDR2 YSYEKL. V was trimmed by 4 bases and J by 6 bases, leaving 8 bases between them. This CDR3 has 12 residues. Here the CDR3 reads CASSPTRDTQYF. The CDR3 DNA is TGCGCCAGCAGCCCCACGCGGGATACGCAGTATTTT.

A word on this clone: Other DNA variants within this sample encode the same CDR3. The V call is TRBV30, the J call TRBJ2-5, with a tentative D call TRBD2 (5 bases). The end of the DNA is better explained by TRBJ2-7, so the J call may be wrong. Germline-derived CDR1 and CDR2 are GTSNPN and SVGIG (reference sequence). CDR3 length equals 12 residues. CDR3 nucleotide sequence: TGTGCCTTGGCGGGCAACTCCTACGAGCAGTACTTC. Its protein is CALAGNSYEQYF.

The CDR3 protein is CASSELGRTPTTGELFF. The CDR3 coding sequence is TGCGCCAGCAGTGAATTGGGACGGACCCCTACCACCGGGGAGCTGTTTTTT. The chain is built from TRBV10-1 and TRBJ2-2, with D perhaps matching TRBD1 or TRBD2 (5 bases each). The germline CDR1 and CDR2 sequences are WNHNN and SYGVQD (reference sequence). V lost 3 bases and J lost 4, with 18 bases in between. This CDR3 spans 17 amino acids.

This clone has just a few counts. This rearrangement joins TRBV30 to TRBJ1-1; no clear D gene. Germline V gives CDR1 GTSNPN, CDR2 SVGIG (reference sequence). The CDR3 covers 12 residues. Trimming took 6 bases from V and 4 from J, leaving 12 bases between them. This CDR3 reads CACGRVSTEAFF. CDR3 coding DNA: TGTGCCTGCGGCCGGGTCAGCACTGAAGCTTTCTTT.

This sequence joins TRBV30 and TRBJ1-1, with D perhaps matching TRBD1 (5 bases). The CDR3 extends over 12 amino acids. From germline, CDR1 is GTSNPN and CDR2 SVGIG (reference sequence). V gave up 3 bases and J gave up 11 bases, with 16 bases separating them. The CDR3 loop reads CAWSFSQGYAFF. The CDR3 nucleotides read TGTGCCTGGAGCTTCTCTCAGGGATACGCTTTCTTT.

The chain has TRBV10-3 and TRBJ2-7, with TRBD1 as a possible D gene (6 bases). Deletions cut 2 bases from V and 5 bases from J, with 13 bases between. This CDR3 is 14 amino acids long. The germline CDR1 and CDR2 sequences are ENHRY and SYGVKD. The CDR3 spells CAISETTRTDEQYF. CDR3 DNA sequence: TGTGCCATCAGTGAGACTACCCGGACAGACGAGCAGTACTTC.

This clone was observed at least ten times. The V call is TRBV7-2, the J call TRBJ2-3, with D perhaps matching TRBD1 or TRBD2 (7 bases each). The CDR3 is 16 residues long. Germline V lookup: CDR1 SGHTA, CDR2 FQGNSA. V was shortened by 2 bases and J by 1 base, with 13 bases between the two germline ends. The CDR3 region has the DNA TGTGCCAGCAGCTTATCCAGGGGGGGACGCACAGATACGCAGTATTTT. As protein: CASSLSRGGRTDTQYF.

The chain carries TRBV6-5 and TRBJ2-1, with D possibly being TRBD1 or TRBD2 (5 bases each). Germline V gives CDR1 MNHEY, CDR2 SVGAGI. CDR3 length equals 14 residues. The V end was cut by 2 bases, the J end by 4 bases, with 9 bases between. The DNA for the CDR3 is TGTGCCAGCAGTTACGGGGGTGGGTACAATGAGCAGTTCTTC. This translates into CASSYGGGYNEQFF.

This clone was recorded a few times. The genes are TRBV29-1 and TRBJ1-1; D unresolved. The germline V and J ends were trimmed by 3 bases and 8 bases, with 13 bases remaining between them. Germline V lookup: CDR1 SQVTM, CDR2 ANQGSEA. There are 12 residues in the CDR3. CDR3 loop: CSVEVSKVEAFF. The CDR3 coding sequence is TGCAGCGTTGAGGTCAGCAAAGTAGAAGCTTTCTTT.

This clone showed up just a few times. Other DNA sequences in the sample encode the same CDR3. V usage is TRBV5-1 and J usage is TRBJ2-5; the D gene could be TRBD1 or TRBD2 (5 bases each). Trimming left V 2 bases short and J 2 bases short, with 13 bases between. Per the germline V gene, CDR1 is SGHRS and CDR2 is YFSETQ. The CDR3 is 15 residues long. The CDR3 nucleotides read TGCGCCAGCAGCTTAGACTCGGGACGGCAAGAGACCCAGTACTTC. This sequence encodes CASSLDSGRQETQYF.

This clone has just one count. V and J are TRBV30 and TRBJ2-1, with 10 bases identical to TRBD1. After removal of 5 bases from V and 8 bases from J, the junction contained 9 bases not matched to a gene. In germline, CDR1 is GTSNPN, CDR2 SVGIG (reference sequence). The CDR3 runs 14 residues. CDR3 DNA: TGTGCCTGGGACCGGGACAGGGGTATCGATGAGCAGTTCTTC. Protein product: CAWDRDRGIDEQFF. The whole variable domain, filled in from reference TRBV30 and TRBJ2-1, reads SQTIHQWPATLVQPVGSPLSLECTVEGTSNPNLYWYRQAAGRGLQLLFYSVGIGQISSEVPQNLSASRPQDRQFILSSKKLLLSDSGFYLCAWDRDRGIDEQFFGPGTRLTVL.

The rearrangement joins TRBV6-5 to TRBJ1-2; 12 positions agree with TRBD1. With V trimmed by 5 bases and J by 6 bases, 7 bases remained unmatched. The CDR3 covers 15 residues. CDR1 is MNHEY and CDR2 is SVGAGI in the germline V gene. The CDR3 spells CASSTGQGARDGYTF. In DNA, the CDR3 is TGTGCCAGCAGTACGGGACAGGGGGCGAGAGATGGCTACACCTTC.